Below are 5 T cell receptor beta chains sequenced from a single sample in a study of blood T cell repertoires in COVID-19. Only in-frame clones appear in the TCRdb table, and some are missing; sequencing was by immunoSEQ multiplex PCR. The table lists roughly 42,000 clones, 79% of them singletons. Sequencing input: peripheral blood. These receptors were taken from an elderly woman with acute or convalescent COVID-19.

This clone was counted between two and nine times. The chain employs TRBV19 and TRBJ2-1; D perhaps matches TRBD2 (5 bases). Germline V gives CDR1 LNHDA, CDR2 SQIVND (reference sequence). Trimming pared 3 bases from V and 4 bases from J, leaving 13 bases between. The length of the CDR3 is 15 residues. The CDR3 bases are TGTGCCAGTAGTATTTTGGCGGGTACTTACAATGAGCAGTTCTTC. It translates to CASSILAGTYNEQFF.

The J gene is TRBJ2-7, the V gene TRBV7-8; D not resolved. Germline CDR1 SGHVS, CDR2 FQNEAQ. The CDR3 covers 12 residues. V lost 2 bases and J 3 bases, leaving 5 bases between the germline ends. The CDR3 DNA reads as TGTGCCAGCAGCTTATCCTACTACGAGCAGTACTTC. Translating it yields CASSLSYYEQYF.

The CDR3 protein is CASSLATLNTEAFF. The CDR3 DNA reads as TGCGCCAGCAGCTTGGCGACATTGAACACTGAAGCTTTCTTT. V and J are TRBV5-1 and TRBJ1-1; D remains unclear. CDR3 length equals 14 residues. CDR1 is SGHRS, CDR2 YFSETQ, per germline. Deletions cut 0 bases from V and 0 bases from J, with 6 bases between. The complete variable domain, with remaining parts taken from reference TRBV5-1 and TRBJ1-1, reads KAGVTQTPRYLIKTRGQQVTLSCSPISGHRSVSWYQQTPGQGLQFLFEYFSETQRNKGNFPGRFSGRQFSNSRSEMNVSTLELGDSALYLCASSLATLNTEAFFGQGTRLTVV.

Concerning this clone: A read error may produce the germline difference seen at one junction end. The rearrangement uses TRBV6-5 and TRBJ2-7; D is possibly TRBD2 (5 bases). Germline-derived CDR1 and CDR2 are MNHEY and SVGAGI. CDR3 length: 13 residues. CDR3 sequence (DNA): TGCGCCGCAGGAGGAAGTTTCTCCTACGAGCAGTACTTC. Encoded protein: CAAGGSFSYEQYF.

V is TRBV5-1 and J is TRBJ1-1, with 7 positions matching TRBD1. Germline CDR1 is SGHRS and CDR2 is YFSETQ. This CDR3 has 14 residues. V lost 0 bases to trimming and J lost 5 bases; unmatched junction nucleotides: 4. The CDR3 is CASSLEGRGTEAFF. The CDR3, as DNA: TGCGCCAGCAGCTTGGAGGGCAGGGGGACTGAAGCTTTCTTT.